A selection of T cell receptor beta chains follows, all from one sample in a study of T cell responses to AZD1222 COVID-19 vaccine. Here immunoSEQ multiplex PCR was the method, and the copy in TCRdb shows in-frame clones only, minus some. The sample has about 94,000 clones; 85% to 90% are singletons. Here the sequenced sample was peripheral blood, taken 28 days after the second AZD1222 dose. These receptors were obtained from an adult who received the AZD1222 COVID-19 vaccine. CDR3s leave out the opening cysteine and the closing phenylalanine or tryptophan. Fields, in order: V gene, CDR3 protein.

TRBV5-6,ASNRAGGHSPLH
TRBV5-8,ASSPGGLPQNNEQF
TRBV18,ASSPPLLAGGRVESSETQY
TRBV2,ASRTGTGYGYT
TRBV20-1,SARGEKLF
TRBV7-2,ASSLKPTEAF
TRBV2,ASSGLAGPYEQY
TRBV7-2,ASSLGGGRTSYEQY
TRBV5-6,ASSFSGGAFGEQF
TRBV7-6,ASSLGGADPTYGYT
TRBV19,ASSTHTGGASYEQY
TRBV28,ASSFSDRGNEQY
TRBV3-1/TRBV3-2,ASSSALAGGHSYNEQF
TRBV7-6,ASSLETGANVLT
TRBV4-1,ASSQVGLAGVPQY
TRBV6-5,ASKEGAAEAF
TRBV3-1/TRBV3-2,ASSQDLGKDSISTDTQY
TRBV11-3,ASSFPRTEAF
TRBV20-1,SARETPEAF
TRBV30,AWSPGQVGGYT
TRBV12-3/TRBV12-4,ASSSGNYGYT
TRBV2,ASGTELFSPLH
TRBV6-5,ASSYQNTGELF
TRBV27,ASSLGRGETQY
TRBV11-3,ASSLQGHNTEAF
TRBV11-2,ASSSRDPGSGNTIY
TRBV7-2,ASSQNGGGSNEQF
TRBV10-2,ASRTGTAGNTIY
TRBV10-1,ASSVEENTEAF
TRBV19,ASIETYSNQPQH
TRBV7-9,ASSSLGGGQETQY
TRBV6-5,ASSYTGETQPQH
TRBV6-5,ASRPGESGANVLT
TRBV7-2,ASSWSSGTYEQY
TRBV9,ASSLDVGPLNTEAF
TRBV6-1,ASSGSVGGRQETQY
TRBV6-6,ASSYPQGGQETQY
TRBV28,ASRHGDRDNQPQH
TRBV2,ASSGGVNEKLF
TRBV24-1,ATSDRRGTGENNQPQH
TRBV2,ASSDNQGREKLF
TRBV9,ASSVLDTAYEQY
TRBV5-1,ASSLGTGFRMF
TRBV25-1,ASSPWGQGLEQY
TRBV28,ASRETGTPGDTQY
TRBV27,ASSLIRDQGEQY
TRBV19,ASSILGGGSEKLF
TRBV5-5,ASSSSGTEGYT
TRBV25-1,ASTQAGNTEAF
TRBV7-8,ASSRTGTGDTEAF
TRBV13,ASSLGGTNNEQF
TRBV29-1,SGGQSNTEAF
TRBV29-1,SVEARTGVDEQF
TRBV18,ASSPRASGQPQH